The 31 T cell receptor beta chains presented below share a single source sample, sequenced in a study of CD8 T cells in Susac syndrome. Random hexamers primed reverse transcription of 0.5 to 1 ug RNA. TCRdb re-analysed the immunoSEQ multiplex PCR reads in MiXCR, keeping a single row per CDR3 protein. This table has roughly 150,000 distinct CDR3 sequences, 92% appearing once. The material sequenced was CD4+ T cells from PBMCs. The receptors here all came from a human donor in good health.

The chain employs TRBV19 and TRBJ2-6, with 7 positions matching TRBD1. V shed 8 bases, J shed 2 bases, and the junction held 6 bases outside the gene matches. The CDR3 length is 15 residues. Germline V CDR1 and CDR2: LNHDA, SQIVND (reference sequence). CDR3 sequence reads: CASHEGGAGANVLTF. The CDR3 DNA reads as TGTGCCAGTCACGAAGGGGGCGCTGGGGCCAACGTCCTGACTTTC.

The chain uses TRBV4-3 and TRBJ2-3; D might be TRBD2 (5 bases). V shed 1 base and J shed 5 bases, with 10 bases lying between them. CDR3 length: 14 residues. Germline lookup yields CDR1 LGHNA and CDR2 YSLEER. CDR3 in DNA: TGCGCCAGCAGCCAAGCGGGGTCTCGAGATACGCAGTATTTT. Protein product: CASSQAGSRDTQYF.

The chain uses TRBV10-2 and TRBJ2-2; D call uncertain. The CDR3 loop spans 13 amino acids. Germline lookup yields CDR1 WSHSY and CDR2 SAAADI. The germline V and J ends were trimmed by 0 bases and 6 bases, with 5 bases remaining between them. In DNA form, the CDR3 reads TGCGCCAGCAGTGAGTCGAGCGCCGGGGAGCTGTTTTTT. The encoded protein is CASSESSAGELFF.

This clonotype was recorded only once. V is TRBV28 and J is TRBJ2-7, with 8 bases fitting TRBD1. Unmatched junction bases numbered 7, after V lost 6 bases and J lost 0 bases. The CDR3 length is 15 residues. In germline, CDR1 is MDHEN, CDR2 SYDVKM. The CDR3, as DNA: TGTGCCAGCAGCAACGCAGGGGGCGCCTCCTACGAGCAGTACTTC. As protein: CASSNAGGASYEQYF.

The chain recombines TRBV14 with TRBJ2-7; a weak D match, TRBD2 (5 bases). CDR3 length: 13 residues. V gave up 1 base and J gave up 3 bases, with 7 bases separating them. The germline CDR1 and CDR2 sequences are SGHDN and FVKESK. Here the CDR3 reads CASSQVAGYEQYF. CDR3 coding DNA: TGTGCCAGCAGCCAAGTGGCGGGCTACGAGCAGTACTTC. The complete variable domain, with remaining parts taken from reference TRBV14 and TRBJ2-7, reads EAGVTQFPSHSVIEKGQTVTLRCDPISGHDNLYWYRRVMGKEIKFLLHFVKESKQDESGMPNNRFLAERTGGTYSTLKVQPAELEDSGVYFCASSQVAGYEQYFGPGTRLTVT.

CDR3 loop: CASSVGGHGELFF. The CDR3, as DNA: TGTGCCAGCAGTGTAGGGGGCCACGGGGAGCTGTTTTTT. The chain joins TRBV2 to TRBJ2-2; 7 bases match TRBD1. CDR3 size: 13 residues. Germline V CDR1 and CDR2: SNHLY, FYNNEI. Germline trimming cut 4 bases from V and 7 bases from J; bases unmatched to any gene: 3.

The chain joins TRBV7-9 to TRBJ1-2; D is unclear. CDR1 SEHNR and CDR2 FQNEAQ come from the germline V gene (reference sequence). This CDR3 contains 14 residues. V was shortened by 2 bases and J by 2 bases, with 9 bases between the two germline ends. DNA for the CDR3: TGTGCCAGCAGCTTACGGAGGCAAAACTATGGCTACACCTTC. This gives the protein CASSLRRQNYGYTF.

The V call is TRBV20-1, the J call TRBJ2-7; 10 bases fit TRBD1. The germline gives CDR1 DFQATT, CDR2 SNEGSKA (reference sequence). The CDR3 sequence is 13 residues long. J gave up 6 bases and V 3 bases, and 5 bases lay outside the gene matches. The CDR3 nucleotides are TGCAGTGCTAGCCGGGACAGGGGAGGCGAGCAGTACTTC. Amino acid sequence: CSASRDRGGEQYF.

This clonotype appeared a single time. The chain links TRBV19 to TRBJ2-1; TRBD1 aligns across 12 bases. Trimming removed 9 bases from V and 8 bases from J; junction bases left unmatched: 11. Germline CDR1 reads LNHDA; CDR2 reads SQIVND (reference sequence). The CDR3 is 15 residues long. CDR3 amino acids: CASQARDRGRHEQFF. The CDR3 coding sequence is TGTGCCAGCCAAGCCCGGGACAGGGGGCGGCATGAGCAGTTCTTC.

The genes are TRBV5-1 and TRBJ2-5, with D possibly matching TRBD1 (5 bases). CDR3 size: 16 residues. V shed 6 bases and J shed 0 bases, with 18 bases lying between them. Looked up from germline, CDR1 is SGHRS and CDR2 is YFSETQ. The CDR3 here is CASKSKDRQYQETQYF. DNA for the CDR3: TGCGCCAGCAAATCTAAAGACAGACAGTACCAAGAGACCCAGTACTTC.

This chain links TRBV28 with TRBJ2-1; 9 bases match TRBD2. Germline CDR1 reads MDHEN; CDR2 reads SYDVKM. There are 16 residues in the CDR3. Germline trimming cut 6 bases from V and 4 bases from J; bases unmatched to any gene: 10. The CDR3: CASSLPGTSSYNEQFF. The CDR3 DNA is TGTGCCAGCAGCCTTCCTGGGACTAGCTCTTACAATGAGCAGTTCTTC.

This clonotype was detected a few times. V gene TRBV12-3 or TRBV12-4 combines with J gene TRBJ1-5, with 7 bases lining up with TRBD1. The CDR3 runs to 16 residues. Trimming took 5 bases from V and 0 from J; bases not matched to a gene: 7. CDR3 in amino acids: CASSTGDSYSNQPQHF. In DNA, the CDR3 is TGTGCCAGCAGTACTGGGGACAGTTATAGCAATCAGCCCCAGCATTTT.

The CDR3 protein is CASRLSGAKNIQYF. In nucleotides, the CDR3 is TGTGCCAGCCGACTCTCAGGGGCCAAAAACATTCAGTACTTC. V is TRBV11-2 and J is TRBJ2-4, with D perhaps matching TRBD1 (5 bases). Germline V gene lookup returns CDR1 SGHAT and CDR2 FQNNGV. The V end lost 8 bases, the J end lost 1 base, and 12 bases lay between the germline ends. The CDR3 spans 14 residues. The variable domain in full, completed from reference TRBV11-2 and TRBJ2-4, reads EAGVAQSPRYKIIEKRQSVAFWCNPISGHATLYWYQQILGQGPKLLIQFQNNGVVDDSQLPKDRFSAERLKGVDSTLKIQPAKLEDSAVYLCASRLSGAKNIQYFGAGTRLSVL.

V and J are TRBV30 and TRBJ2-3; D possibly matches TRBD1 or TRBD2 (6 bases each). Germline CDR1 GTSNPN, CDR2 SVGIG (reference sequence). The CDR3 has 13 amino acids. The V end was cut by 8 bases, the J end by 0 bases, with 12 bases between. The CDR3 nucleotides are TGTGCCGGCGGAGGGGGAAGCACAGATACGCAGTATTTT. Translating it yields CAGGGGSTDTQYF.

This chain links TRBV29-1 with TRBJ1-2; TRBD1 agrees at 10 bases. The V gene's germline CDR1 is SQVTM and CDR2 ANQGSEA. Trimming removed 6 bases from V and 7 bases from J; junction bases left unmatched: 8. The CDR3 spans 13 residues. The CDR3 loop is CSVTGTGAGGYTF. The CDR3 nucleotides are TGCAGCGTAACTGGGACAGGGGCGGGTGGCTACACCTTC.

The gene calls are TRBV18 and TRBJ2-1, with 8 nucleotides matching TRBD1. From germline, CDR1 is KGHSH and CDR2 LQKENI. With 2 bases clipped from V and 5 bases from J, the junction kept 2 bases outside the gene matches. The CDR3 runs to 14 residues. CDR3 in amino acids: CASSPVGQDNEQFF. The CDR3 coding sequence is TGTGCCAGCTCACCAGTGGGACAGGACAATGAGCAGTTCTTC.

V gene TRBV30 combines with J gene TRBJ2-1, with 8 bases fitting TRBD2. The CDR3 covers 14 residues. The germline gives CDR1 GTSNPN, CDR2 SVGIG (reference sequence). V lost 1 base, J lost 7 bases, and 6 bases stayed unmatched. The CDR3 reads CAWSAGGPRNEQFF. The CDR3, as DNA: TGTGCCTGGAGTGCGGGGGGGCCCCGAAATGAGCAGTTCTTC.

The chain couples TRBV30 to TRBJ1-3; unclear D gene. The CDR3 runs 12 residues. The germline V gene has CDR1 GTSNPN and CDR2 SVGIG (reference sequence). The V end was cut by 5 bases, the J end by 8 bases, with 13 bases between. As DNA, the CDR3 is TGTGCCTGGTCCCCCAACGGAGACACCATATATTTT. It codes for CAWSPNGDTIYF.

The chain carries TRBV4-1 and TRBJ2-1; possible D gene TRBD2, 6 bases. CDR3 length: 15 amino acids. Germline V gene lookup returns CDR1 MGHRA and CDR2 YSYEKL. V shed 4 bases and J shed 7 bases, with 17 bases lying between them. The CDR3 nucleotides read TGCGCCAGCAGCCTTATGGGGGTAGCGGCTAATGAGCAGTTCTTC. Protein product: CASSLMGVAANEQFF.

This chain connects TRBV5-1 to TRBJ2-5, with D perhaps matching TRBD1 or TRBD2 (6 bases each). The CDR3 length is 15 residues. The germline gives CDR1 SGHRS, CDR2 YFSETQ. V dropped 1 base and J dropped 6 bases, with 16 bases sitting between them. The CDR3 DNA sequence: TGCGCCAGCAGCTTGTTGGAGGAGGGGGAACAGACCCAGTACTTC. Its protein is CASSLLEEGEQTQYF.

The chain carries TRBV2 and TRBJ2-5; D perhaps matches TRBD2 (6 bases). Trimming cost V 8 bases and J 5 bases, with 12 bases left between them. The CDR3 is made up of 12 amino acids. The germline V gene encodes CDR1 SNHLY and CDR2 FYNNEI. This CDR3 reads CASCVAEETQYF. DNA of the CDR3: TGTGCCAGCTGCGTAGCGGAGGAGACCCAGTACTTC.

The chain is built from TRBV30 and TRBJ1-6, with D hard to call. V dropped 5 bases and J dropped 6 bases, with 14 bases sitting between them. The CDR3 consists of 14 residues. The germline V gene has CDR1 GTSNPN and CDR2 SVGIG (reference sequence). CDR3 DNA: TGTGCCTGGCAACGGGTGCGTAGTAATTCACCCCTCCACTTT. It yields the protein CAWQRVRSNSPLHF.

The V and J genes are TRBV7-9 and TRBJ2-5; tentative D call: TRBD2 (5 bases). Germline-derived CDR1 and CDR2 are SEHNR and FQNEAQ (reference sequence). The CDR3 runs 14 residues. V was shortened by 5 bases and J by 2 bases, with 12 bases between the two germline ends. CDR3 DNA sequence: TGTGCCAGCAGCCCGAACTCGGGGCAAGAGACCCAGTACTTC. It yields the protein CASSPNSGQETQYF.

The chain joins TRBV19 to TRBJ2-6; a possible D gene is TRBD1 (5 bases). Germline CDR1 is LNHDA and CDR2 is SQIVND (reference sequence). V gave up 7 bases and J gave up 0 bases, with 10 bases separating them. The CDR3 runs 15 residues. In nucleotides, the CDR3 is TGTGCCAGTAAAGGGGCGTTCTCTGGGGCCAACGTCCTGACTTTC. Protein: CASKGAFSGANVLTF.

The chain couples TRBV18 to TRBJ1-5; tentatively, D is TRBD1 (6 bases). The CDR3 sequence is 16 residues long. V was shortened by 3 bases and J by 2 bases, with 14 bases between the two germline ends. Germline V CDR1 and CDR2: KGHSH, LQKENI. CDR3 region: CASSPPTGSGNQPQHF. CDR3 DNA sequence: TGTGCCAGCTCACCCCCAACAGGGTCTGGCAATCAGCCCCAGCATTTT.

The chain carries TRBV12-3 or TRBV12-4 and TRBJ2-3; D call uncertain. The length of the CDR3 is 13 residues. V was cut by 5 bases and J by 7 bases, with 13 bases left in between. CDR3 bases: TGTGCCAGCAGTCTGGTGGAAGGGAATACGCAGTATTTT. It is translated as CASSLVEGNTQYF.

V is TRBV28 and J is TRBJ2-7; D not certain. Trimming removed 3 bases from V and 6 bases from J, with 15 bases in between. Germline CDR1 reads MDHEN; CDR2 reads SYDVKM. The CDR3 length is 14 residues. The CDR3 sequence: CASSLGSAFSEQYF. The CDR3 coding sequence is TGTGCCAGCAGTTTGGGGTCCGCCTTCTCCGAGCAGTACTTC.

This sequence joins TRBV6-5 and TRBJ1-2, with unresolved D. Germline CDR1 and CDR2: MNHEY and SVGAGI. This CDR3 is built from 14 residues. Trimming removed 2 bases at V and 2 bases at J, with 9 bases between. Here the CDR3 DNA reads TGTGCCAGCAGTTACAGAGACGGAAACTATGGCTACACCTTC. This gives the protein CASSYRDGNYGYTF.

The V call is TRBV7-8, the J call TRBJ1-4; perhaps TRBD1 as D (6 bases). CDR1 SGHVS and CDR2 FQNEAQ come from the germline V gene. The V end lost 5 bases, the J end lost 0 bases, and 19 bases lay between the germline ends. The CDR3 is made up of 18 amino acids. CDR3 DNA sequence: TGTGCCAGCAGCCAGACTCGCACAGGGCTTGCAACTAATGAAAAACTGTTTTTT. Protein product: CASSQTRTGLATNEKLFF.

The genes are TRBV11-2 and TRBJ2-3; 13 positions agree with TRBD2. The CDR3 is 14 amino acids. Germline lookup yields CDR1 SGHAT and CDR2 FQNNGV. V lost 4 bases and J lost 9; bases outside the gene matches: 4. CDR3 loop: CASSSTSGRRTQYF. In DNA form, the CDR3 reads TGTGCCAGCAGCTCGACTAGCGGGAGGCGGACGCAGTATTTT.

This rearrangement joins TRBV18 to TRBJ2-5; 7 bases are a match to TRBD1. The CDR3 totals 15 residues. With 8 bases clipped from V and 5 bases from J, the junction kept 14 bases outside the gene matches. Germline CDR1 is KGHSH and CDR2 is LQKENI. CDR3 nucleotides: TGTGCCAGCACCCCGAGGGACAGCGAGTGGGAGACCCAGTACTTC. Translated: CASTPRDSEWETQYF.